Below, one T cell receptor beta chain is given with its context. This sample was included in a study of blood T cells in healthy people across ages. A second PCR, run for roughly 7 to 12 cycles, used a sample-barcoded 5' primer plus a J-beta primer mix. TCRdb re-analysed the 5' RACE reads in MiXCR, keeping a single row per CDR3 protein. The table shows 1.4 million to 1.5 million distinct CDR3 sequences, with about 43% occurring only once. Source material: blood. This clonotype was sampled from a woman aged 18-35 years in good health.

The CDR3 DNA reads as TGTGCCAGCAGCCCCCCCCCTAGCGGCGACACAGATACGCAGTATTTT. It is translated as CASSPPPSGDTDTQYF. The chain couples TRBV7-9 to TRBJ2-3, with 7 positions matching TRBD2. The CDR3 is 16 residues long. CDR1 is SEHNR, CDR2 FQNEAQ, per germline (reference sequence). Trimming took 5 bases from V and 2 from J; bases not matched to a gene: 10.